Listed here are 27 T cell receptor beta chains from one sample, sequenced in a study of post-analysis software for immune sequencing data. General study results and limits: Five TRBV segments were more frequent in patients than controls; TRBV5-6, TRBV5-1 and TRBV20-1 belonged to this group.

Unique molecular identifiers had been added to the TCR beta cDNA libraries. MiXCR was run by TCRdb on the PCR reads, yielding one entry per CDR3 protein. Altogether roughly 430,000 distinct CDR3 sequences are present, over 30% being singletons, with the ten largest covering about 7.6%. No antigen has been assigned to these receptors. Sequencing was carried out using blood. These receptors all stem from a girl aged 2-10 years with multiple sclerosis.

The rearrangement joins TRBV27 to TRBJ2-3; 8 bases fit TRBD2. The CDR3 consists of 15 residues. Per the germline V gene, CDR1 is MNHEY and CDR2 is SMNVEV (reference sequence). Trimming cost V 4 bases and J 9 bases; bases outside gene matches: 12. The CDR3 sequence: CASSSLGGGKGTQYF. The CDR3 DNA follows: TGTGCCAGCAGTTCCTTGGGCGGGGGGAAAGGAACGCAGTATTTT.

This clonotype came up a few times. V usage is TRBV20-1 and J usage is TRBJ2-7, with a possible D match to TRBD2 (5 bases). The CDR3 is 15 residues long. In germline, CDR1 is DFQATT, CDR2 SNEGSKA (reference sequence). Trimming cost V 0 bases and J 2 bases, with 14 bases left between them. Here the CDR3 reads CSARDPPRLTYEQYF. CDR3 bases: TGCAGTGCTAGAGATCCTCCGAGACTAACCTACGAGCAGTACTTC.

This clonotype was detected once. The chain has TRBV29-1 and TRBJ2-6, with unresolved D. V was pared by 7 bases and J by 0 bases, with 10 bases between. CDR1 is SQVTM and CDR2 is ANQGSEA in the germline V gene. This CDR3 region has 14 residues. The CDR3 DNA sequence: TGCAGCGGAATACTGAGCTCTGGGGCCAACGTCCTGACTTTC. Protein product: CSGILSSGANVLTF. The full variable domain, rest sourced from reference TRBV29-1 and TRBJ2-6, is SAVISQKPSRDICQRGTSLTIQCQVDSQVTMMFWYRQQPGQSLTLIATANQGSEATYESGFVIDKFPISRPNLTFSTLTVSNMSPEDSSIYLCSGILSSGANVLTFGAGSRLTVL.

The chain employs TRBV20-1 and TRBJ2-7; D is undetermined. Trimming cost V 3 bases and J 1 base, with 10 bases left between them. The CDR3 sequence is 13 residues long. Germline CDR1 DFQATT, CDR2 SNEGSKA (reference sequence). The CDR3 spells CSARRSSSYEQYF. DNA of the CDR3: TGCAGTGCTAGGCGGAGCAGTTCCTACGAGCAGTACTTC.

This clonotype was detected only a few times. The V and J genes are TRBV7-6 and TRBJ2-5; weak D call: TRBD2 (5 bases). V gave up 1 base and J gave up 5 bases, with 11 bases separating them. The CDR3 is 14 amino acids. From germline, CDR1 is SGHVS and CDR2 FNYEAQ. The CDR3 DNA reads TGTGCCAGCAGCTTAGGAACTAGTAGGGAGACCCAGTACTTC. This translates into CASSLGTSRETQYF.

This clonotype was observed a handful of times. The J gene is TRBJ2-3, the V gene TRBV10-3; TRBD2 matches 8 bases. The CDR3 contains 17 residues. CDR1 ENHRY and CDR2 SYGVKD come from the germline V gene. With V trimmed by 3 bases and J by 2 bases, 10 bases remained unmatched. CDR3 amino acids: CAISDHQRGIITDTQYF. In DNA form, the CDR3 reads TGTGCCATCAGTGACCACCAGCGGGGGATCATCACAGATACGCAGTATTTT.

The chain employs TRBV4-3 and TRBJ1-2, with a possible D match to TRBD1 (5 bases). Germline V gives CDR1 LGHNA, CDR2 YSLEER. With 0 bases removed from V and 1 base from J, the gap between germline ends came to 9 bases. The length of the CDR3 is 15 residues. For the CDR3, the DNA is TGCGCCAGCAGCCAAGATAGGGACCATAACTATGGCTACACCTTC. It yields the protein CASSQDRDHNYGYTF.

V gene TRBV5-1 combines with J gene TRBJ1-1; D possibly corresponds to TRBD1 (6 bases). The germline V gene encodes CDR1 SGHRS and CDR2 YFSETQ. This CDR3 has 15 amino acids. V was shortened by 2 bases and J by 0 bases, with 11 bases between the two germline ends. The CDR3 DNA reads TGCGCCAGCAGCTTAAACAGGGTCCTGAACACTGAAGCTTTCTTT. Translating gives CASSLNRVLNTEAFF.

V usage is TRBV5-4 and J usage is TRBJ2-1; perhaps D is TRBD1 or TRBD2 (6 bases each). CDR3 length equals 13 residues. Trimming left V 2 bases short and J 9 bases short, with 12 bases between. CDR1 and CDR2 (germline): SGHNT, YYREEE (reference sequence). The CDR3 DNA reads TGTGCCAGCAGCTTACGGGGGCCAGGTGAGCAGTTCTTC. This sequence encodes CASSLRGPGEQFF. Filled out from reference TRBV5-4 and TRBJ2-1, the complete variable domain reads ETGVTQSPTHLIKTRGQQVTLRCSSQSGHNTVSWYQQALGQGPQFIFQYYREEENGRGNFPPRFSGLQFPNYSSELNVNALELDDSALYLCASSLRGPGEQFFGPGTRLTVL.

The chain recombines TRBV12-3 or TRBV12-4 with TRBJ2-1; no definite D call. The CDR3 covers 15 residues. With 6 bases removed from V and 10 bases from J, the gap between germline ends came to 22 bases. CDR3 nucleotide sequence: TGTGCCAGCAGCCGTAGCTCCCTCGGTGTTCCCGAGCAGTTCTTC. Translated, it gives CASSRSSLGVPEQFF.

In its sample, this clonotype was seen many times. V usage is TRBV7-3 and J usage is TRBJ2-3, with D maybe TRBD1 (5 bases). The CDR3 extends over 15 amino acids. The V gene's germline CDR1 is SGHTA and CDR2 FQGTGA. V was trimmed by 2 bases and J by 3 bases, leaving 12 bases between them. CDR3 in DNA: TGTGCCAGCAGCTTACAGGGTCTAGAAACAGATACGCAGTATTTT. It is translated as CASSLQGLETDTQYF.

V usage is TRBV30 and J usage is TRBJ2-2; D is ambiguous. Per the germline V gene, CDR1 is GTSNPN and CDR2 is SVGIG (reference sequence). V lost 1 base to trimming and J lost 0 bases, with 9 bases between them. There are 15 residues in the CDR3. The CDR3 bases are TGTGCCTGGAGTGGTGGGGTAACGAACACCGGGGAGCTGTTTTTT. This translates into CAWSGGVTNTGELFF.

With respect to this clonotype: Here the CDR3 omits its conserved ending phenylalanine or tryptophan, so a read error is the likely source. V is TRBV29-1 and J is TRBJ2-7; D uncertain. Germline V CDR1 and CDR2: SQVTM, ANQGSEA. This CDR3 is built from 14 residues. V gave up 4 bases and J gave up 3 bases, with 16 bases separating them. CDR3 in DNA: TGCAGCGTTGCCCCCGCTCTTTCCGACTACGAGCAGTACCTC. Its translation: CSVAPALSDYEQYL.

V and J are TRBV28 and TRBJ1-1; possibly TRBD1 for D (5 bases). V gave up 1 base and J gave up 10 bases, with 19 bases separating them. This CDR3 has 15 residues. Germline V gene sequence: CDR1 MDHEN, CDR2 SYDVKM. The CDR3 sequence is CASSLSAFGPGGAFF. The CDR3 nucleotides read TGTGCCAGCAGTTTATCCGCTTTCGGACCCGGGGGAGCTTTCTTT.

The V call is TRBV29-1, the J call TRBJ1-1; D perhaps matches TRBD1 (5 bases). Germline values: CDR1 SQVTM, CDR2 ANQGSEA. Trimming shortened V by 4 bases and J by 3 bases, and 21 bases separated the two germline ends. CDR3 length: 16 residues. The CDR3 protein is CSVGGASFSWDTEAFF. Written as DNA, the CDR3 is TGCAGCGTTGGAGGGGCAAGTTTTTCCTGGGACACTGAAGCTTTCTTT.

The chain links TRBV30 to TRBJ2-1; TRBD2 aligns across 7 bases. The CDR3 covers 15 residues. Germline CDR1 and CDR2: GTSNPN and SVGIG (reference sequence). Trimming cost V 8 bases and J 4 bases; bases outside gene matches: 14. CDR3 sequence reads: CATDLGAGIYNEQFF. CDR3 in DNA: TGTGCCACAGACCTGGGAGCGGGGATTTACAATGAGCAGTTCTTC.

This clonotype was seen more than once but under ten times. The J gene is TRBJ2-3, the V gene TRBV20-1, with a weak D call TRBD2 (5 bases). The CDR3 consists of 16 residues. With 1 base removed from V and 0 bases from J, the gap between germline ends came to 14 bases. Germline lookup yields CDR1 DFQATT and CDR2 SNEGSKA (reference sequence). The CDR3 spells CSARGPWTSSTDTQYF. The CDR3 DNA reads TGCAGTGCTAGAGGGCCTTGGACTTCTAGCACAGATACGCAGTATTTT.

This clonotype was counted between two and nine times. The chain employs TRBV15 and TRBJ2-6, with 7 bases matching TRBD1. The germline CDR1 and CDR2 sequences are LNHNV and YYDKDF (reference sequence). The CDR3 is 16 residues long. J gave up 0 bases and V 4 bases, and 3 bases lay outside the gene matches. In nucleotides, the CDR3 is TGTGCCACCAGCAAATCAGGGGGCTCTGGGGCCAACGTCCTGACTTTC. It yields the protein CATSKSGGSGANVLTF.

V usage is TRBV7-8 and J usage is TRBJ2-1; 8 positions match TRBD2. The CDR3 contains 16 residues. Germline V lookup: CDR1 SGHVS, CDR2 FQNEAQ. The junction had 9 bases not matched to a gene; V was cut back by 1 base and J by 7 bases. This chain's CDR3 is CASSLEGSGIENEQFF. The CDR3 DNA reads TGTGCCAGCAGCTTAGAAGGTAGCGGGATAGAAAATGAGCAGTTCTTC.

The chain's CDR3 is CASRSGLRETQYF. The CDR3 region has the DNA TGTGCCAGCAGATCAGGGCTACGGGAGACCCAGTACTTC. This chain links TRBV6-1 with TRBJ2-5, with D possibly being TRBD1 (5 bases). The germline gives CDR1 MNHNS, CDR2 SASEGT. Between the trimmed V and J ends, which lost 6 bases and 5 bases, there was a span of 13 bases. This CDR3 is built from 13 residues.

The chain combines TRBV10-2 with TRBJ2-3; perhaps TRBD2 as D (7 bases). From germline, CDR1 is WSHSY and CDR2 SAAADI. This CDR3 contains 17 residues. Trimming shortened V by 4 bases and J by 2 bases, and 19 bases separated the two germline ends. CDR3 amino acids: CASSGSSGRGNTDTQYF. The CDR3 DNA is TGCGCCAGCAGTGGTAGTTCGGGGAGGGGGAACACAGATACGCAGTATTTT.

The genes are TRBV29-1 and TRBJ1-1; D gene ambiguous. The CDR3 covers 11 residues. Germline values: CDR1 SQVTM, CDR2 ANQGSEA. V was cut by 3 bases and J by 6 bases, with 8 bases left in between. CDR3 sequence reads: CSVDHGAEAFF. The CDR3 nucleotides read TGCAGCGTTGATCATGGGGCTGAAGCTTTCTTT.

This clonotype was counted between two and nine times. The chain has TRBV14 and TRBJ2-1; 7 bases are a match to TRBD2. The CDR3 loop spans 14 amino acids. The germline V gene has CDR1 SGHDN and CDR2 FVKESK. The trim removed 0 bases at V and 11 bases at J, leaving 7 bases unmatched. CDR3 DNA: TGTGCCAGCAGCCAAGATACGGGGACTACCCAGCAGTTCTTC. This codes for CASSQDTGTTQQFF.

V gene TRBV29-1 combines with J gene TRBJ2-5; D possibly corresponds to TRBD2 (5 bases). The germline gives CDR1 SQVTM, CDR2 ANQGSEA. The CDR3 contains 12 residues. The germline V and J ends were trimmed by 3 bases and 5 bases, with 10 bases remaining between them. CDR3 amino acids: CSVEAGSETQYF. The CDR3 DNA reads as TGCAGCGTTGAGGCGGGTAGTGAGACCCAGTACTTC.

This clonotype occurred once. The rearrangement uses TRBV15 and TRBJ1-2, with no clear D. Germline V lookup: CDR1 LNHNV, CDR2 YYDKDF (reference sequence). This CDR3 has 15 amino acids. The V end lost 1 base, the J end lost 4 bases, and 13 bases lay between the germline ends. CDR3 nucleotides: TGTGCCACCAGCAGAGGGGGTTTTAGCAGCTATGGCTACACCTTC. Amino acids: CATSRGGFSSYGYTF.

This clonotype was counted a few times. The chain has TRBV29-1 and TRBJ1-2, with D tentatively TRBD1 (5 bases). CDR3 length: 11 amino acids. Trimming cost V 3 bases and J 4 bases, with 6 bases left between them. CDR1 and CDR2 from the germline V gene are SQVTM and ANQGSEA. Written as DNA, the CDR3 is TGCAGCGTTGACAGGGCCTATGGCTACACCTTC. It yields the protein CSVDRAYGYTF.

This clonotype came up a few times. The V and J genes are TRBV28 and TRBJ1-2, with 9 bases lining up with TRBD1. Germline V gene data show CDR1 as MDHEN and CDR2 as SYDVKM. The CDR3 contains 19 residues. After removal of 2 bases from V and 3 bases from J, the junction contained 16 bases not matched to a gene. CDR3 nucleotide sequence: TGTGCCAGCAGTTTACCCCGGGACAGGGTCCATAGGGGTCACTATGGCTACACCTTC. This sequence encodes CASSLPRDRVHRGHYGYTF.